This TCR beta chain was obtained from a study of blood T cell repertoires in COVID-19. Study-wide background: Researchers got acute and convalescent COVID-19 samples from the United States, Italy and Spain. In each case, the material was cDNA or gDNA derived from T cells, B-cell-depleted T cells, or PBMCs.

Germline V gene sequence: CDR1 SGHRS, CDR2 YFSETQ. The V segment lost 4 bases and the J segment 7 bases; nucleotides outside the gene matches: 17. The CDR3 length is 19 residues. Per the original data handling: For nucleated cells, counts were estimated from reference gene primer amplification. TCRdb's table, derived via immunoSEQ multiplex PCR, lists solely in-frame clones and lacks some. That table gives V, J and clone size, and the DNA gave D and trimming. Here the sample spans approximately 94,000 clones, about 85% being singletons. What was sequenced was peripheral blood. The chain is built from TRBV5-1 and TRBJ2-3, with 14 bases matching TRBD2. This clonotype originated in a man in his fifties or sixties with active or convalescent COVID-19. The CDR3 sequence: CASSPQPTGTSGRRNTQYF. CDR3 in DNA: TGCGCCAGCAGCCCTCAGCCTACCGGGACTAGCGGGAGACGGAATACGCAGTATTTT.